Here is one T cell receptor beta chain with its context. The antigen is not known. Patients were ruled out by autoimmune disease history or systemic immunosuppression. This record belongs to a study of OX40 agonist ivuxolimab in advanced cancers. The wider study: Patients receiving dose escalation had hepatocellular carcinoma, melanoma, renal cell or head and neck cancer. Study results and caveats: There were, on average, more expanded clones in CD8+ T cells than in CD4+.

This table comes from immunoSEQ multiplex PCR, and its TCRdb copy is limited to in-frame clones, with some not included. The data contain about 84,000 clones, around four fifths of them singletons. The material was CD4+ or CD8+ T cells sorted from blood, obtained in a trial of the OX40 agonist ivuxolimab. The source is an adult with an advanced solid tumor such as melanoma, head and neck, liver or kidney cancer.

The CDR3 DNA sequence: TGTGCCAGCAGCCTAGAGGGACTCCGGCAGTTCTTC. Translated, it gives CASSLEGLRQFF. The V and J genes are TRBV14 and TRBJ2-1, with a possible D match to TRBD2 (6 bases). The CDR3 spans 12 residues. V shed 4 bases and J shed 12 bases, with 13 bases lying between them. Germline CDR1 is SGHDN and CDR2 is FVKESK.